A single sample is the source of the 31 T cell receptor beta chains below, sequenced in a study of blood T cell repertoires in COVID-19. The repertoire was sequenced with immunoSEQ multiplex PCR; TCRdb's copy has only in-frame clones and lacks some. The sample consists of around 250,000 clones, around 83% of them appearing once. Sequences were obtained from peripheral blood. Receptor source: a man younger than 45 who had recovered from COVID-19.

The rearrangement uses TRBV6-5 and TRBJ2-7; TRBD1 might be the D (6 bases). CDR3 size: 13 residues. The V gene's germline CDR1 is MNHEY and CDR2 SVGAGI. V was clipped by 6 bases and J by 5 bases, with 14 bases between them. The DNA for the CDR3 is TGTGCCAGCAGACAGGGTAACTACGACGAGCAGTACTTC. It codes for CASRQGNYDEQYF.

The chain has TRBV7-3 and TRBJ1-1; 8 positions agree with TRBD1. Trimming removed 4 bases from V and 8 bases from J; junction bases left unmatched: 6. The CDR3 totals 13 residues. Germline V CDR1 and CDR2: SGHTA, FQGTGA. The CDR3: CASSSGQGTEAFF. CDR3 in DNA: TGTGCCAGCAGCTCCGGACAGGGCACCGAAGCTTTCTTT. Full variable domain (remainder filled in from reference TRBV7-3 and TRBJ1-1): GAGVSQTPSNKVTEKGKYVELRCDPISGHTALYWYRQSLGQGPEFLIYFQGTGAADDSGLPNDRFFAVRPEGSVSTLKIQRTERGDSAVYLCASSSGQGTEAFFGQGTRLTVV.

This clone occurred a few times. The chain is built from TRBV15 and TRBJ2-7, with 8 bases aligning to TRBD2. V trimming: 2 bases; J trimming: 1 base; junction bases outside the gene matches: 10. CDR1 and CDR2 (germline): LNHNV, YYDKDF (reference sequence). CDR3 size: 17 residues. CDR3 sequence (DNA): TGTGCCACCAGCAGAACACCCGGGGCTAGCGGGTCCTACGAGCAGTACGTC. Translating it yields CATSRTPGASGSYEQYV.

The chain links TRBV19 to TRBJ1-5; TRBD1 aligns across 8 bases. After removal of 5 bases from V and 4 bases from J, the junction contained 1 base not matched to a gene. This CDR3 is 13 amino acids long. Germline V lookup: CDR1 LNHDA, CDR2 SQIVND (reference sequence). In DNA, the CDR3 is TGTGCCAGTAGTGGGGACAGGAATCAGCCCCAGCATTTT. It codes for CASSGDRNQPQHF.

This chain connects TRBV25-1 to TRBJ1-4, with D maybe TRBD1 (6 bases). CDR1 and CDR2 (germline): MGHDK, SYGVNS. V lost 6 bases, J lost 3 bases, and 11 bases lay in between. The CDR3 is 14 amino acids. The CDR3 reads CASRSDSPNEKLFF. CDR3 nucleotide sequence: TGTGCCAGCAGGTCGGACAGCCCTAATGAAAAACTGTTTTTT.

The chain employs TRBV5-5 and TRBJ1-1, with D perhaps TRBD1 (5 bases). V was clipped by 0 bases and J by 0 bases, with 9 bases between them. CDR3 size: 15 residues. CDR1 is SGHKS and CDR2 is YYEKEE in the germline V gene (reference sequence). The CDR3 DNA reads as TGTGCCAGCAGCTTGGCTGGGGGGATGAACACTGAAGCTTTCTTT. Protein: CASSLAGGMNTEAFF.

The chain joins TRBV6-5 to TRBJ2-7, with D perhaps TRBD2 (6 bases). This CDR3 is 15 amino acids long. From germline, CDR1 is MNHEY and CDR2 SVGAGI. Trimming removed 5 bases at V and 1 base at J, with 15 bases between. The CDR3 is CASSPAGWGSYEQYV. The CDR3 DNA reads TGTGCCAGCAGTCCCGCGGGGTGGGGGTCCTACGAGCAGTACGTC.

This chain connects TRBV5-4 to TRBJ1-6; 9 bases map to TRBD1. The CDR3 has 16 residues. V was clipped by 3 bases and J by 7 bases; unmatched bases: 8. Germline V gives CDR1 SGHNT, CDR2 YYREEE (reference sequence). CDR3 bases: TGTGCCAGCAGCTCATACGGGACAGGGCTGAATTCACCCCTCCACTTT. Translating gives CASSSYGTGLNSPLHF.

The V and J genes are TRBV12-3 or TRBV12-4 and TRBJ1-5, with D tentatively TRBD1 (6 bases). V was pared by 4 bases and J by 6 bases, with 7 bases between. The CDR3 loop spans 12 amino acids. The CDR3 loop is CASSSGVQPQHF. DNA of the CDR3: TGTGCCAGCAGTTCAGGGGTTCAGCCCCAGCATTTT.

The gene calls are TRBV6-6 and TRBJ2-5; weak D call: TRBD2 (5 bases). This CDR3 is built from 15 residues. CDR1 and CDR2 (germline): MNHNY, SVGAGI (reference sequence). V lost 4 bases and J lost 0, with 12 bases in between. The CDR3 sequence: CASSFHGEYQETQYF. The CDR3 coding sequence is TGTGCCAGCAGTTTCCACGGGGAGTACCAAGAGACCCAGTACTTC.

V usage is TRBV4-1 and J usage is TRBJ2-2; 10 nucleotides align to TRBD2. This CDR3 has 18 amino acids. CDR1 and CDR2 from the germline V gene are MGHRA and YSYEKL. Trimming cost V 1 base and J 8 bases; bases outside gene matches: 13. Written as DNA, the CDR3 is TGCGCCAGCAGCCAAGCGAGTCTAGCGGGGGCCCGGGGTGGGGAGCTGTTTTTT. Its translation: CASSQASLAGARGGELFF.

This rearrangement joins TRBV4-2 to TRBJ2-7, with 8 positions matching TRBD2. CDR1 LGHNA and CDR2 YNFKEQ come from the germline V gene. J lost 2 bases, V lost 3 bases, and 6 bases had no gene match. The CDR3 runs to 15 residues. The CDR3 region is CASSQLAGGTYEQYF. For the CDR3, the DNA is TGTGCCAGCAGCCAGCTAGCGGGCGGTACCTACGAGCAGTACTTC.

The chain employs TRBV7-2 and TRBJ1-6, with D tentatively TRBD1 (6 bases). V gave up 5 bases and J gave up 10 bases, with 18 bases separating them. The CDR3 consists of 15 residues. Per germline, CDR1 SGHTA and CDR2 FQGNSA. Here the CDR3 reads CASSPYRVTYSPLHF. Here the CDR3 DNA reads TGTGCCAGCAGCCCTTACAGGGTAACTTACTCACCCCTCCACTTT.

CDR3 protein: CASRLRDRLYNEQFF. CDR3 in DNA: TGTGCCAGCAGGCTCAGGGACAGATTATACAATGAGCAGTTCTTC. J is TRBJ2-1 and V is TRBV6-5; 7 bases map to TRBD1. The CDR3 is 15 residues long. Germline values: CDR1 MNHEY, CDR2 SVGAGI. V lost 6 bases and J lost 4; bases outside the gene matches: 9.

CDR3 amino acids: CASRGGQVSNQPQHF. DNA for the CDR3: TGTGCCAGCAGGGGGGGACAGGTGAGCAATCAGCCCCAGCATTTT. The genes are TRBV2 and TRBJ1-5; 8 nucleotides line up with TRBD1. In germline, CDR1 is SNHLY, CDR2 FYNNEI. This CDR3 has 15 residues. With V trimmed by 6 bases and J by 1 base, 5 bases remained unmatched.

J is TRBJ2-1 and V is TRBV10-3, with a weak D call TRBD2 (6 bases). Trimming took off 4 bases at V and 8 bases at J, with 12 bases between the two ends. The CDR3 is 13 residues long. Germline V gene data show CDR1 as ENHRY and CDR2 as SYGVKD. The CDR3 sequence is CAISGLVADEQFF. Here the CDR3 DNA reads TGTGCCATCAGTGGACTAGTTGCGGATGAGCAGTTCTTC.

The V call is TRBV27, the J call TRBJ1-1, with 9 bases fitting TRBD1. Trimming at V came to 5 bases and at J to 0 bases, leaving 4 bases not matched to a gene. This CDR3 is 15 amino acids long. Looked up from germline, CDR1 is MNHEY and CDR2 is SMNVEV (reference sequence). In DNA form, the CDR3 reads TGTGCCAGCAGTACCGGACAGGGGATGAACACTGAAGCTTTCTTT. Residues: CASSTGQGMNTEAFF.

The chain has TRBV2 and TRBJ1-1, with 7 bases that match TRBD1. The junction had 4 bases not matched to a gene; V was cut back by 2 bases and J by 4 bases. The CDR3 is 14 amino acids. The V gene's germline CDR1 is SNHLY and CDR2 FYNNEI. The CDR3 DNA is TGTGCCAGCAGTGAAATTACAGGGGTCACTGAAGCTTTCTTT. Translating it yields CASSEITGVTEAFF.

The CDR3 DNA reads TGTGCCATCAGTGCCTCCCGTCCGAACACTGAAGCTTTCTTT. Amino acids: CAISASRPNTEAFF. V usage is TRBV10-3 and J usage is TRBJ1-1, with unresolved D. CDR3 size: 14 residues. Germline lookup yields CDR1 ENHRY and CDR2 SYGVKD. V dropped 4 bases and J dropped 1 base, with 10 bases sitting between them.

This chain uses TRBV6-5 with TRBJ1-4; D is perhaps TRBD1 (6 bases). Germline V lookup: CDR1 MNHEY, CDR2 SVGAGI. The CDR3 extends over 13 amino acids. V gave up 5 bases and J gave up 5 bases, with 9 bases separating them. The CDR3 protein is CASSRDRNEKLFF. The CDR3 DNA sequence: TGTGCCAGCAGTCGAGACAGGAATGAAAAACTGTTTTTT.

This clone came up once. The chain is built from TRBV7-9 and TRBJ1-1; maybe TRBD1 (6 bases). The CDR3 runs 16 residues. With 4 bases removed from V and 0 bases from J, the gap between germline ends came to 15 bases. The germline V gene has CDR1 SEHNR and CDR2 FQNEAQ (reference sequence). CDR3 residues: CASSWARDNMNTEAFF. DNA of the CDR3: TGTGCCAGCAGCTGGGCCCGGGACAACATGAACACTGAAGCTTTCTTT.

The chain uses TRBV14 and TRBJ2-5, with D tentatively TRBD1 (6 bases). The CDR3 contains 13 residues. Trimming stripped 4 bases from V and 4 bases from J, with 10 bases between. CDR1 SGHDN and CDR2 FVKESK come from the germline V gene. The CDR3 region is CASSLAGVETQYF. CDR3 DNA: TGTGCCAGCAGCCTAGCAGGGGTAGAGACCCAGTACTTC. The variable domain in full, completed from reference TRBV14 and TRBJ2-5, reads EAGVTQFPSHSVIEKGQTVTLRCDPISGHDNLYWYRRVMGKEIKFLLHFVKESKQDESGMPNNRFLAERTGGTYSTLKVQPAELEDSGVYFCASSLAGVETQYFGPGTRLLVL.

The chain employs TRBV5-1 and TRBJ2-5; maybe TRBD2 (6 bases). Germline V gene lookup returns CDR1 SGHRS and CDR2 YFSETQ. The CDR3 sequence is 14 residues long. V dropped 4 bases and J dropped 2 bases, with 12 bases sitting between them. CDR3 in amino acids: CASSGGTGQETQYF. The CDR3 DNA follows: TGCGCCAGCAGCGGCGGGACGGGACAAGAGACCCAGTACTTC.

The chain carries TRBV28 and TRBJ1-1, with TRBD1 identical over 9 bases. The CDR3 consists of 12 residues. Germline V gene lookup returns CDR1 MDHEN and CDR2 SYDVKM. The trim removed 2 bases at V and 10 bases at J, leaving 2 bases unmatched. CDR3 amino acids: CASSLDRGSAFF. CDR3 in DNA: TGTGCCAGCAGTTTAGACAGGGGGTCAGCTTTCTTT.

The chain has TRBV18 and TRBJ2-1; 9 nucleotides match TRBD1. Per the germline V gene, CDR1 is KGHSH and CDR2 is LQKENI. V shed 2 bases, J shed 9 bases, and the junction held 5 bases outside the gene matches. This CDR3 has 14 residues. CDR3 region: CASSPGTGNPEQFF. The CDR3 DNA sequence: TGTGCCAGCTCACCAGGGACAGGGAACCCTGAGCAGTTCTTC. Looking up the rest from reference TRBV18 and TRBJ2-1 gives the full variable domain: NAGVMQNPRHLVRRRGQEARLRCSPMKGHSHVYWYRQLPEEGLKFMVYLQKENIIDESGMPKERFSAEFPKEGPSILRIQQVVRGDSAAYFCASSPGTGNPEQFFGPGTRLTVL.

This clone was seen a single time. This chain connects TRBV5-1 to TRBJ2-1; D perhaps matches TRBD1 (5 bases). Germline CDR1 SGHRS, CDR2 YFSETQ. The V gene lost 4 bases and the J gene lost 9 bases, with 11 bases spanning the gap. The CDR3 runs 12 residues. CDR3 DNA: TGCGCCAGCAGCCTGACAGTCGGTGAGCAGTTCTTC. Residues: CASSLTVGEQFF.

This clone was found a few times. V is TRBV5-1 and J is TRBJ1-6; no definite D call. In germline, CDR1 is SGHRS, CDR2 YFSETQ. V gave up 0 bases and J gave up 6 bases, with 13 bases separating them. CDR3 length: 16 residues. This chain's CDR3 is CASSLESGSRNSPLHF. The CDR3 DNA sequence: TGCGCCAGCAGCTTGGAGTCGGGGTCCCGTAATTCACCCCTCCACTTT.

The rearrangement joins TRBV7-6 to TRBJ1-3; 8 nucleotides match TRBD1. The CDR3 has 15 amino acids. V lost 1 base and J lost 9; bases outside the gene matches: 8. Germline CDR1 and CDR2: SGHVS and FNYEAQ. The CDR3 is CASSLEAGGGFTIYF. CDR3 sequence (DNA): TGTGCCAGCAGCTTAGAAGCAGGGGGCGGATTCACCATATATTTT.

The genes are TRBV7-9 and TRBJ2-3; 10 bases fit TRBD2. The CDR3 is made up of 16 amino acids. V trimming: 1 base; J trimming: 3 bases; junction bases outside the gene matches: 4. The germline CDR1 and CDR2 sequences are SEHNR and FQNEAQ (reference sequence). CDR3 loop: CASSLGTSGVTDTQYF. CDR3 bases: TGTGCCAGCAGCTTAGGCACTAGCGGGGTTACAGATACGCAGTATTTT.

This clone was counted once. The chain links TRBV5-6 to TRBJ1-4; D might be TRBD1 (5 bases). Germline loops: CDR1 SGHDT, CDR2 YYEEEE. V was shortened by 2 bases and J by 6 bases, with 8 bases between the two germline ends. This CDR3 is built from 13 residues. This CDR3 reads CASSLRGYEKLFF. DNA for the CDR3: TGTGCCAGCAGCTTAAGGGGATATGAAAAACTGTTTTTT.

CDR3 region: CASSPPGLPGETQYF. As DNA, the CDR3 is TGTGCCAGCAGTCCACCGGGACTTCCCGGAGAGACCCAGTACTTC. The chain is built from TRBV6-6 and TRBJ2-5; tentatively, D is TRBD2 (6 bases). Trimming removed 5 bases at V and 4 bases at J, with 17 bases between. Germline CDR1 and CDR2: MNHNY and SVGAGI (reference sequence). The CDR3 length is 15 residues.